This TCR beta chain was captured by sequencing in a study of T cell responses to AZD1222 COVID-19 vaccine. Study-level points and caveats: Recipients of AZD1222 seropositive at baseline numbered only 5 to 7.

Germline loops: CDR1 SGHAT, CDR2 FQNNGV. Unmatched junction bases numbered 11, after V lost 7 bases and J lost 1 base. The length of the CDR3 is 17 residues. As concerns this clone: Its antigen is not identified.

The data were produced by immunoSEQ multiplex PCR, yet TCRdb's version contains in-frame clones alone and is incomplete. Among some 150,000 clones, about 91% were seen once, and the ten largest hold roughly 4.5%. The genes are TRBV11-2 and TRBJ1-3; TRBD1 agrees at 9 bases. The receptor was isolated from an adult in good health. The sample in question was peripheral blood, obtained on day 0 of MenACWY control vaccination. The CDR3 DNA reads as TGTGCCAGCAAAGTAGGACAGGGGTACTCGTCTGGAAACACCATATATTTT. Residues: CASKVGQGYSSGNTIYF.